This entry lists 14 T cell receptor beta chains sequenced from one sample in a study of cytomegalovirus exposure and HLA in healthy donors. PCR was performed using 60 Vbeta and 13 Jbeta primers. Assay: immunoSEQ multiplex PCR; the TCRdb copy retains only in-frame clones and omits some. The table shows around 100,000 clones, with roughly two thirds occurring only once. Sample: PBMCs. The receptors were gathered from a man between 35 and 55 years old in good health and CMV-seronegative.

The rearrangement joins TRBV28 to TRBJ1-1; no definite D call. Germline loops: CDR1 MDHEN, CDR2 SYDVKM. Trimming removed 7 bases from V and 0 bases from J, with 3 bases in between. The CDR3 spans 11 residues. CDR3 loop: CASIVNTEAFF. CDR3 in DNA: TGTGCCAGCATCGTGAACACTGAAGCTTTCTTT. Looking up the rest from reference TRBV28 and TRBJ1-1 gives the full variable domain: DVKVTQSSRYLVKRTGEKVFLECVQDMDHENMFWYRQDPGLGLRLIYFSYDVKMKEKGDIPEGYSVSREKKERFSLILESASTNQTSMYLCASIVNTEAFFGQGTRLTVV.

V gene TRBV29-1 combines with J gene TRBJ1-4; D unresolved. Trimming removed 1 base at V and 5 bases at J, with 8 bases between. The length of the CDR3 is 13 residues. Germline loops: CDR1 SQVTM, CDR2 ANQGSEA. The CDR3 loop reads CSVEVNQNEKLFF. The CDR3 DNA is TGCAGCGTTGAAGTTAATCAGAATGAAAAACTGTTTTTT. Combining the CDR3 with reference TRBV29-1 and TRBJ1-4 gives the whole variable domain SAVISQKPSRDICQRGTSLTIQCQVDSQVTMMFWYRQQPGQSLTLIATANQGSEATYESGFVIDKFPISRPNLTFSTLTVSNMSPEDSSIYLCSVEVNQNEKLFFGSGTQLSVL.

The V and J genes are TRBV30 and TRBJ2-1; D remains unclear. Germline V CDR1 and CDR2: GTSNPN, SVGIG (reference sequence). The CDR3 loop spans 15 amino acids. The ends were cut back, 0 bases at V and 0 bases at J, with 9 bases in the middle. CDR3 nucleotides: TGTGCCTGGAGTGTAGTTGAGGCCTCCTACAATGAGCAGTTCTTC. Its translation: CAWSVVEASYNEQFF.

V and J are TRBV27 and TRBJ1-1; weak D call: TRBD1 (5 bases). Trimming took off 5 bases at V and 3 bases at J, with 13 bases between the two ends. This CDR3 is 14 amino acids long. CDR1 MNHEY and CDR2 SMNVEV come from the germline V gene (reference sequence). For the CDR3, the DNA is TGTGCCAGCAGTCCCCTGGGAGGGGACACTGAAGCTTTCTTT. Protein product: CASSPLGGDTEAFF.

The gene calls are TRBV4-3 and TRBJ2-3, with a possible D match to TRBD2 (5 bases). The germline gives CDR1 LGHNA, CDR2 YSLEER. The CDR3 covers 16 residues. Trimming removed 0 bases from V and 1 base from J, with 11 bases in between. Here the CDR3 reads CASSQEGGWGTDTQYF. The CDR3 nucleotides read TGCGCCAGCAGCCAAGAGGGCGGGTGGGGCACAGATACGCAGTATTTT.

This CDR3 is CASSQGPKETQYF. The CDR3 region has the DNA TGCGCCAGCAGTCAGGGCCCCAAAGAGACCCAGTACTTC. The genes are TRBV5-1 and TRBJ2-5, with D maybe TRBD1 (5 bases). Germline-derived CDR1 and CDR2 are SGHRS and YFSETQ. The V end lost 5 bases, the J end lost 3 bases, and 11 bases lay between the germline ends. The length of the CDR3 is 13 residues.

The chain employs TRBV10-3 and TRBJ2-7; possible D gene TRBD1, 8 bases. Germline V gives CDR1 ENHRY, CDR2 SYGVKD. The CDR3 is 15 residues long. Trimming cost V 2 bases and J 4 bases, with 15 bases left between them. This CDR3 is CAISEQTGGEYEQYF. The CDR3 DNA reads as TGTGCCATCAGTGAGCAAACAGGGGGGGAATACGAGCAGTACTTC.

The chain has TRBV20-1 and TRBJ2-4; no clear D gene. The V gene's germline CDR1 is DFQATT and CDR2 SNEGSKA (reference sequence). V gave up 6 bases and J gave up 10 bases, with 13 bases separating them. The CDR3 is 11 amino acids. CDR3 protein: CSAESAQIQYF. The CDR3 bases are TGCAGTGCCGAGTCCGCCCAAATTCAGTACTTC.

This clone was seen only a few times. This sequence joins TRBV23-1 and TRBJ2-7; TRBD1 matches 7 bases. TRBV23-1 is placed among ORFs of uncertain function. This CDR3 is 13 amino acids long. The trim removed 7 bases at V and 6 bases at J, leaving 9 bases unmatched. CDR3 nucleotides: TGCGCCAGCACCAAGGGGACAGAATGCGAGCAGTACTTC. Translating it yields CASTKGTECEQYF.

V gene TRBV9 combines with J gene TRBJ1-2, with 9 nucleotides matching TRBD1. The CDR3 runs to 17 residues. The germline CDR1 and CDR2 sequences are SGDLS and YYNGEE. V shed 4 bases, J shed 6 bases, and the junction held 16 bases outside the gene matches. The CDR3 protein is CASSPFEGTGREDGYTF. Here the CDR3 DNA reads TGTGCCAGCAGCCCCTTTGAGGGGACAGGGCGTGAAGATGGCTACACCTTC.

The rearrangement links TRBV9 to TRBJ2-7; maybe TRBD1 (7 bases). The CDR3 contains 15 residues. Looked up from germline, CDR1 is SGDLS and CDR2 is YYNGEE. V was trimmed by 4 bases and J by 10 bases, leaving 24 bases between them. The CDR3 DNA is TGTGCCAGCAGCCCACGGGCGGGAACAGGGGTGGCTCAGTACTTC. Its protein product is CASSPRAGTGVAQYF.

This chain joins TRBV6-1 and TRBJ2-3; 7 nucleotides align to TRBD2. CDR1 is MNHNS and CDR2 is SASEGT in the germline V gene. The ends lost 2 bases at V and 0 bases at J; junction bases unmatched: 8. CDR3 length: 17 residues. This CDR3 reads CASSERASGVSTDTQYF. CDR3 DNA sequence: TGTGCCAGCAGTGAACGGGCCAGCGGGGTCAGCACAGATACGCAGTATTTT.

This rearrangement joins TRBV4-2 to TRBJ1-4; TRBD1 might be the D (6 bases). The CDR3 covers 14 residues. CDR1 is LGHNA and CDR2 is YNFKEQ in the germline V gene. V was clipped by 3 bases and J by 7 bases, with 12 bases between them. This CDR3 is CASSQPDRSEKLFF. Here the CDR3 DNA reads TGTGCCAGCAGCCAGCCTGACAGGAGTGAAAAACTGTTTTTT.

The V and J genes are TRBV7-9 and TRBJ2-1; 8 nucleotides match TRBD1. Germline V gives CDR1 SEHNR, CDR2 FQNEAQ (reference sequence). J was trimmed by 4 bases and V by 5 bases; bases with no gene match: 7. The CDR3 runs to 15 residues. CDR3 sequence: CASSPRDRRYNEQFF. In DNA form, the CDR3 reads TGTGCCAGCAGCCCCCGGGACAGGAGATACAATGAGCAGTTCTTC.